This T cell receptor (beta chain) was documented in a study of graft-versus-host responses after intestinal transplantation. Clones were sequenced by immunoSEQ multiplex PCR, and TCRdb holds only the in-frame ones, with some missing. The sample has under 95,000 clones; less than 90% are singletons. CDR3 length: 17 residues. To note about this clone: Its antigen is not identified.

This sequence joins TRBV21-1 and TRBJ2-1; the D call of TRBD1 is as the table states it, not checked on the DNA. TRBV21-1 is labeled a pseudogene. The sequence came from a human donor who was the organ donor for an intestinal transplant. The input for sequencing was unstimulated CD4+ T cells sorted from spleen or lymph node cells, taken before transplant. The CDR3 DNA reads TGTGCCAGCAGCTCCGACGTGGGGGCTAGCTCCTACAATGAGCAGTTCTTC. Residues: CASSSDVGASSYNEQFF.